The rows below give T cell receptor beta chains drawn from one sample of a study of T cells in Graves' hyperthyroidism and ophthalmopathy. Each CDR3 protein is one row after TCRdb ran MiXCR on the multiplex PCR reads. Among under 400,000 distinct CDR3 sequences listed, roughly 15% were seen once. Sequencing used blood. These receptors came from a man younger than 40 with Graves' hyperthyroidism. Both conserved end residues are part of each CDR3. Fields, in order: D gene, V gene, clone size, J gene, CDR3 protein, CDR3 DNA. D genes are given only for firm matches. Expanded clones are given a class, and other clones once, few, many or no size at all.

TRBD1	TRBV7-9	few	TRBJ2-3	CASSFQTGRDTQYF	TGTGCCAGCAGCTTCCAGACAGGGAGAGATACGCAGTATTTT
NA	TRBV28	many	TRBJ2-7	CATLRAAGPSEQYF	TGTGCCACCTTGCGGGCGGCCGGGCCCTCCGAGCAGTACTTC
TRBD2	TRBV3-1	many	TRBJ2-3	CASSQLGGSGSFGDTQYF	TGTGCCAGCAGCCAGTTGGGTGGTAGCGGGAGCTTCGGAGATACGCAGTATTTT
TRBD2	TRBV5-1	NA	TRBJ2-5	CASSSAGGRETQYF	TGCGCCAGCAGTTCGGCGGGAGGGCGAGAGACCCAGTACTTC
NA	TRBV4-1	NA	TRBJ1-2	CASSALGGTYGYTF	TGCGCCAGCAGCGCACTAGGGGGAACCTATGGCTACACCTTC
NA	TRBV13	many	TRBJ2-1	CASSGSRVPNEQFF	TGTGCCAGCAGCGGAAGTAGAGTCCCAAATGAGCAGTTCTTC
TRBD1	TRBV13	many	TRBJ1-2	CASSRTGYYGYTF	TGTGCCAGCAGCCGGACAGGGTACTATGGCTACACCTTC
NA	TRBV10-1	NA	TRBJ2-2	CASSEVAPGELFF	TGCGCCAGCAGTGAGGTCGCGCCCGGGGAGCTGTTTTTT
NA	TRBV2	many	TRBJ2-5	CAMWGRKPIYF	TGTGCAATGTGGGGTCGGAAACCCATATACTTC
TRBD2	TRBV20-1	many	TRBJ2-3	CSAFLAGADTQYF	TGCAGTGCTTTTCTAGCGGGAGCAGATACGCAGTATTTT
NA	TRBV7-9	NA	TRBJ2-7	CASSLLNSYEQYF	TGTGCCAGCAGTCTACTGAACTCCTACGAGCAGTACTTC
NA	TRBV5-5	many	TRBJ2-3	CASSTRPTSTDTQYF	TGTGCCAGCAGCACGAGGCCGACTAGTACAGATACGCAGTATTTT
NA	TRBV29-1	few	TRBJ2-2	CSVGSQGNTGELFF	TGCAGCGTTGGCAGTCAGGGGAACACCGGGGAGCTGTTTTTT
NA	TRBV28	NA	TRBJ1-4	CASKRLNNEKLFF	TGTGCCAGCAAAAGGCTGAATAATGAAAAACTGTTTTTT
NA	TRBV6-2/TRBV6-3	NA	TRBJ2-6	CASSYNPARSSGANVLTF	TGTGCCAGCAGTTACAACCCCGCCAGGAGCTCTGGGGCCAACGTCCTGACTTTC
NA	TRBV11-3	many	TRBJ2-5	CASSSRRRTQYF	TGTGCCAGCAGCTCCCGCCGTAGGACCCAGTACTTC
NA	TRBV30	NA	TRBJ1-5	CAWRGGAADQPQHF	TGTGCCTGGAGGGGAGGGGCCGCGGATCAGCCCCAGCATTTT
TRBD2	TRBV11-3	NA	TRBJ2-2	CASSLGGRDTGELFF	TGTGCCAGCAGCTTAGGAGGGAGGGACACCGGGGAGCTGTTTTTT
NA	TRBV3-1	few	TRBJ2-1	CASSTSRGGEQFF	TGTGCCAGCAGCACATCGCGAGGGGGTGAGCAGTTCTTC
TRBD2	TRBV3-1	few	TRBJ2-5	CASSQKSGGETQYF	TGTGCCAGCAGCCAAAAGAGCGGGGGGGAGACCCAGTACTTC
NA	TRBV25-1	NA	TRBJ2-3	CASSDLGSDTQYF	TGTGCCAGCAGTGACCTAGGGTCAGATACGCAGTATTTT
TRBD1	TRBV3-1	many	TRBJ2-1	CASSQGRYSSGGEQFF	TGTGCCAGCAGCCAGGGAAGGTACTCCTCAGGGGGTGAGCAGTTCTTC
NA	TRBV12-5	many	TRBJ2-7	CASGLLGTTTFYEQYF	TGTGCTAGTGGTTTGTTGGGCACCACCACCTTCTACGAGCAGTACTTC
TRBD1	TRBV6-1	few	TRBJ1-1	CASGRRGPLRTEAFF	TGTGCCAGCGGTCGTAGGGGGCCTCTACGCACTGAAGCTTTCTTT
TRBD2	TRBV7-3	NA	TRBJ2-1	CASSLTGLAGGDVQFF	TGTGCCAGCAGCTTAACGGGACTAGCGGGGGGAGATGTGCAGTTCTTC
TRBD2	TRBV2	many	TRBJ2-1	CASSAALLALTFNEQFF	TGTGCCAGCAGCGCCGCCCTACTAGCGCTGACATTCAATGAGCAGTTCTTC
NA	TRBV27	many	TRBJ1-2	CASSLERVGINGYTF	TGTGCCAGCAGTTTGGAACGGGTGGGGATCAATGGCTACACCTTC
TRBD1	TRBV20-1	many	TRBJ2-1	CSAIVRDRGYNEQFF	TGCAGTGCTATCGTCCGGGACAGGGGCTACAATGAGCAGTTCTTC
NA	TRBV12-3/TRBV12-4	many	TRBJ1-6	CASSPLVNSPLHF	TGTGCCAGCAGTCCTCTAGTTAATTCACCCCTCCACTTT
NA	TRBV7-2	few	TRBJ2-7	CASSLGPGRGEQYF	TGTGCCAGCAGCTTGGGGCCAGGGCGAGGCGAGCAGTACTTC
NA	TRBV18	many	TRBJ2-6	CASSPPRGTGANVLTF	TGTGCCAGCTCACCCCCGCGTGGCACTGGGGCCAACGTCCTGACTTTC
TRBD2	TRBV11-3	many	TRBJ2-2	CASSLVLAGGTGELFF	TGTGCCAGCAGCTTAGTATTAGCGGGAGGTACCGGGGAGCTGTTTTTT
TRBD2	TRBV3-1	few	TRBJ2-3	CASRKTSLLDRTQYF	TGTGCCAGCAGGAAGACTAGCCTCCTCGACCGTACGCAGTATTTT
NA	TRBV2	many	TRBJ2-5	CASSLRTETQYF	TGTGCCAGCTCCCTACGGACGGAGACCCAGTACTTC
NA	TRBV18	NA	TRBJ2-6	CASSLGVPSGANVLTF	TGTGCCAGCTCACTGGGGGTTCCTTCTGGGGCCAACGTCCTGACTTTC
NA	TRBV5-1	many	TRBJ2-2	CASSDTSLGELFF	TGCGCCAGCAGCGACACTAGTCTCGGGGAGCTGTTTTTT
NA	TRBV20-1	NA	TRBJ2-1	CSARGNNEQFF	TGCAGTGCTAGAGGTAACAATGAGCAGTTCTTC
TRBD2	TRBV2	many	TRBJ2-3	CASRPGLAGEVGDTQYF	TGTGCCAGCAGACCCGGACTAGCGGGAGAAGTCGGAGATACGCAGTATTTT
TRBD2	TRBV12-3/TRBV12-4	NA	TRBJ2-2	CASSLAGGQGGELFF	TGTGCCAGCAGTTTGGCGGGAGGGCAAGGCGGGGAGCTGTTTTTT
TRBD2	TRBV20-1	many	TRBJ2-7	CSARPGLADYEQYF	TGCAGTGCTCGCCCGGGACTAGCAGACTACGAGCAGTACTTC
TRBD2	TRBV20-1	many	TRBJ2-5	CSARGVGTRGETQYF	TGCAGTGCTAGAGGGGTAGGGACTAGGGGAGAGACCCAGTACTTC
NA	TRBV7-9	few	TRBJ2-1	CASSTLSSYNEQFF	TGTGCCAGCAGCACCTTAAGCTCCTACAATGAGCAGTTCTTC
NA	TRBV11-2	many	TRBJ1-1	CASSLSGVTNTEAFF	TGTGCCAGCAGCTTAAGTGGGGTCACGAACACTGAAGCTTTCTTT
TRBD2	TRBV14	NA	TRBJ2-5	CASSQALAGLQETQYF	TGTGCCAGCAGCCAAGCTCTAGCGGGACTTCAAGAGACCCAGTACTTC